This TCR beta chain was sequenced in a study of blood T cell repertoires in COVID-19 (TCRdb year 2020). At the level of the whole study: Samples covering the acute and convalescent phases of COVID-19 were provided by collaborators in the United States, Italy and Spain. The sample metadata nearly always contained a de-identified subject ID, COVID-19 status, age in years and sex. Deeply sampled blood TCRbeta repertoires from subjects exposed to, actively infected with, or recovered from COVID-19 were included in the dataset. The prospective study material was composed of cDNA or gDNA derived from T cells, B-cell-depleted T cells, or PBMCs. A freely available public database, intended as a resource for researchers studying the immune response to SARS-CoV-2, is where the repertoires were released. Samples came from the ongoing ImmuneRACE study (first 160 participants) plus 1,254 subjects from 6 global collaborators. Where HLA class I and class II types were available, the types were taken from metadata supplied by the sample provider, not from assay-based typing. Findings and caveats that apply to the study as a whole: Clinical and demographic metadata were provided uncurated, with the amount varying by source and participant.

TCRbeta CDR3 regions were amplified from genomic DNA by means of the immunoSEQ Assay, a bias-controlled multiplex PCR. Processing in the source paper ran as follows. Within the assay, amplification of reference gene primers was used to estimate how many nucleated cells each sample contained. To quantify the absolute abundance of each unique TCRbeta CDR3 rearrangement, sequence reads were collapsed and filtered. For each sample, productive Simpson clonality was calculated by taking the square root of Simpson's diversity index across productive rearrangements. The clones in this table, taken by TCRdb from immuneACCESS, are in-frame only. Not every clone is retained; where verified, under half of the shortfall comes from an unresolved V gene, and the cause of the rest is unknown. V and J calls and clone size are given by that table; D and trimming were obtained from the DNA. This sample comprises 180,000 or so clones, approximately 85% of them detected only once. The top ten hold more than 5% of the sample.

As for this clone: Its antigen remains unidentified. No quality values exist for individual bases; no much larger clone is one base distant.

Including cysteine and phenylalanine, the CDR3 has 17 amino acids. Only the CDR3 DNA is retained, 51 bases long and in frame from the first base. From the germline V gene, CDR1 is MNHNS and CDR2 is SASEGT. Between the V and J ends, shortened by 0 bases and 12 bases respectively, the junction contains 21 bases. Participants in the prospective study were enrolled through a virtual design, were aged about 18 to 100 years, and lived in some 24 United States geographic areas. In the prospective study, cohorts were assigned on the basis of participant-reported clinical history obtained from a screening survey and a study questionnaire. ImmuneRACE Cohort 3 recovered participants were defined by two consecutive negative NP/OP PCR tests, healthcare professional clearance, or symptom resolution. In the prospective study, mobile phlebotomists collected whole blood, serum and a nasopharyngeal or oropharyngeal swab from each participant. Additional blood draws and questionnaires over an approximately 2-month period could optionally be provided by prospective study participants. Before DNA extraction, blood samples from the prospective study were shipped at room temperature or frozen.

Sequenced sample: PBMCs or T cells enriched from blood (not recorded which). This chain is built from TRBV6-1 and TRBJ1-6; the D gene is perhaps TRBD1, from 6 matching bases. This sequence was found in a man in his forties or fifties who had recovered from COVID-19. For the CDR3, the sequence is CASSEANRAPTTRPLHF. The bases are TGTGCCAGCAGTGAAGCGAACAGGGCCCCCACAACGAGACCCCTCCACTTT.